A single sample gave rise to the 28 T cell receptor beta chains below, sequenced in a study of blood T cell repertoires in COVID-19. Profiling relied on immunoSEQ multiplex PCR, and the TCRdb table lists in-frame clones only, not all of them. This table holds about 49,000 clones, roughly 86% found once. The material sequenced was peripheral blood. These receptors were obtained from a man aged 40-49 years with active COVID-19.

The chain joins TRBV28 to TRBJ2-5, with D possibly TRBD1 on 5 matching bases. The CDR3 runs 13 residues. Germline CDR1 and CDR2: MDHEN and SYDVKM. Trimming left V 4 bases short and J 3 bases short, with 9 bases between. The CDR3 here is CASSWGREETQYF. CDR3 nucleotide sequence: TGTGCCAGCAGTTGGGGCAGGGAAGAGACCCAGTACTTC. Combining the CDR3 with reference TRBV28 and TRBJ2-5 gives the whole variable domain DVKVTQSSRYLVKRTGEKVFLECVQDMDHENMFWYRQDPGLGLRLIYFSYDVKMKEKGDIPEGYSVSREKKERFSLILESASTNQTSMYLCASSWGREETQYFGPGTRLLVL.

This chain links TRBV5-4 with TRBJ2-2; a possible D gene is TRBD1 (5 bases). The length of the CDR3 is 14 residues. The germline V gene has CDR1 SGHNT and CDR2 YYREEE (reference sequence). V was clipped by 0 bases and J by 7 bases, with 10 bases between them. The CDR3 bases are TGTGCCAGCAGCTTGGTGGGGCAAGGCGGGGAGCTGTTTTTT. This translates into CASSLVGQGGELFF.

The chain uses TRBV5-1 and TRBJ1-1; 8 positions match TRBD1. Germline lookup yields CDR1 SGHRS and CDR2 YFSETQ. Trimming took 2 bases from V and 1 from J; bases not matched to a gene: 1. This CDR3 is built from 14 residues. The CDR3 spells CASSFGTGNTEAFF. The CDR3 nucleotides read TGCGCCAGCAGCTTCGGGACAGGGAACACTGAAGCTTTCTTT.

This sequence joins TRBV5-4 and TRBJ1-2; 7 nucleotides agree with TRBD1. Losses at the gene ends were 0 bases for V and 5 bases for J; bases not matched to a gene: 7. The germline V gene has CDR1 SGHNT and CDR2 YYREEE (reference sequence). This CDR3 has 15 residues. The CDR3 loop is CASSLGRGERYGYTF. CDR3 bases: TGTGCCAGCAGCTTGGGCAGGGGGGAAAGATATGGCTACACCTTC.

The chain links TRBV24-1 to TRBJ2-2, with 10 bases identical to TRBD2. J was trimmed by 7 bases and V by 4 bases; bases with no gene match: 5. The CDR3 is 15 residues long. Germline CDR1 is KGHDR and CDR2 is SFDVKD. The CDR3 is CATSDQREGNGELFF. The CDR3 coding sequence is TGTGCCACCAGTGACCAGCGGGAGGGAAACGGGGAGCTGTTTTTT.

The chain recombines TRBV30 with TRBJ1-4; D may be TRBD1 (5 bases). CDR1 GTSNPN and CDR2 SVGIG come from the germline V gene (reference sequence). The CDR3 has 12 amino acids. Trimming left V 5 bases short and J 2 bases short, with 6 bases between. CDR3 residues: CAWRGTNEKLFF. In DNA, the CDR3 is TGTGCCTGGCGGGGGACTAATGAAAAACTGTTTTTT.

This clone occurred a few times. The rearrangement joins TRBV29-1 to TRBJ2-7; unclear D gene. Germline assignment: CDR1 SQVTM and CDR2 ANQGSEA. V was clipped by 2 bases and J by 0 bases, with 8 bases between them. The CDR3 has 13 residues. The DNA of the CDR3 is TGCAGCGTTGAAAGACTCTCCTCCTACGAGCAGTACTTC. It yields the protein CSVERLSSYEQYF.

The chain employs TRBV27 and TRBJ1-1, with 11 bases fitting TRBD1. Trimming cost V 4 bases and J 5 bases; bases outside gene matches: 0. Germline-derived CDR1 and CDR2 are MNHEY and SMNVEV (reference sequence). This CDR3 contains 13 residues. The CDR3 region is CASSWDRGTEAFF. The CDR3 bases are TGTGCCAGCAGTTGGGACAGGGGGACTGAAGCTTTCTTT.

This sequence joins TRBV6-5 and TRBJ2-1, with TRBD2 identical over 7 bases. Germline V gene lookup returns CDR1 MNHEY and CDR2 SVGAGI. V trimming: 2 bases; J trimming: 2 bases; junction bases outside the gene matches: 0. CDR3 length: 14 residues. CDR3 sequence (DNA): TGTGCCAGCAGTTACCGGGAGGCCTACAATGAGCAGTTCTTC. Protein sequence: CASSYREAYNEQFF.

This rearrangement joins TRBV10-3 to TRBJ2-6, with 9 bases identical to TRBD1. CDR3 size: 15 residues. Germline CDR1 and CDR2: ENHRY and SYGVKD. V shed 2 bases and J 13 bases; nucleotides not matched to a gene: 9. The CDR3 bases are TGTGCCATCAGTGAGGAGGGACAGGGCGCGGAGGTCCTGACTTTC. Its translation: CAISEEGQGAEVLTF.

The chain uses TRBV13 and TRBJ2-1, with 7 bases identical to TRBD2. CDR3 length: 17 amino acids. CDR1 is PRHDT and CDR2 is FYEKMQ in the germline V gene (reference sequence). Trimming at V came to 5 bases and at J to 0 bases, leaving 10 bases not matched to a gene. CDR3 nucleotides: TGTGCCAGCAGCCCCGGATGGGAGGGAAACTCCTACAATGAGCAGTTCTTC. Translating gives CASSPGWEGNSYNEQFF.

V is TRBV3-1 (or the pseudogene TRBV3-2) and J is TRBJ2-2, with 7 bases matching TRBD2. The ends lost 8 bases at V and 6 bases at J; junction bases unmatched: 0. Germline V gene data show CDR1 as LGHDT and CDR2 as YNNKEL (reference sequence). The CDR3 totals 11 residues. CDR3 bases: TGTGCCAGCGGGAGGGCCGGGGAGCTGTTTTTT. This codes for CASGRAGELFF.

J is TRBJ2-7 and V is TRBV7-9, with a possible D match to TRBD2 (5 bases). Trimming stripped 5 bases from V and 3 bases from J, with 17 bases between. The CDR3 consists of 15 residues. Per germline, CDR1 SEHNR and CDR2 FQNEAQ (reference sequence). CDR3 sequence reads: CASSGSSLRIYEQYF. In DNA, the CDR3 is TGTGCCAGCAGCGGATCTAGCCTACGTATCTACGAGCAGTACTTC.

The chain employs TRBV10-3 and TRBJ1-5, with a tentative D call TRBD1 (6 bases). The germline gives CDR1 ENHRY, CDR2 SYGVKD. The CDR3 contains 14 residues. Trimming shortened V by 3 bases and J by 6 bases, and 12 bases separated the two germline ends. The CDR3 nucleotides read TGTGCCATCAGTGAACAGGGTAGTACTCAGCCCCAGCATTTT. It encodes CAISEQGSTQPQHF.

This chain joins TRBV6-5 and TRBJ1-6, with a tentative D call TRBD1 (6 bases). This CDR3 is built from 13 residues. Germline CDR1 is MNHEY and CDR2 is SVGAGI. V lost 6 bases and J 14 bases, leaving 17 bases between the germline ends. This CDR3 reads CASRSTGSGALHF. CDR3 nucleotide sequence: TGTGCCAGCAGGTCGACAGGTTCTGGGGCCCTCCACTTT.

The chain links TRBV27 to TRBJ1-1; 7 positions match TRBD1. CDR1 and CDR2 from the germline V gene are MNHEY and SMNVEV (reference sequence). With V trimmed by 6 bases and J by 0 bases, 13 bases remained unmatched. The CDR3 extends over 17 amino acids. The CDR3 loop is CASSPRTGDRMNTEAFF. The CDR3 region has the DNA TGTGCCAGCAGCCCTCGTACCGGGGACAGAATGAACACTGAAGCTTTCTTT.

This chain links TRBV28 with TRBJ2-1, with a tentative D call TRBD2 (5 bases). With 2 bases removed from V and 10 bases from J, the gap between germline ends came to 9 bases. Germline V lookup: CDR1 MDHEN, CDR2 SYDVKM. The CDR3 loop spans 12 amino acids. The CDR3 sequence is CASSLNGEEQFF. In DNA, the CDR3 is TGTGCCAGCAGTTTAAACGGGGAAGAGCAGTTCTTC.

The gene calls are TRBV30 and TRBJ2-6; TRBD1 matches 9 bases. From germline, CDR1 is GTSNPN and CDR2 SVGIG (reference sequence). The CDR3 is 17 amino acids. Unmatched junction bases numbered 10, after V lost 7 bases and J lost 0 bases. CDR3 loop: CASLPGQGLSGANVLTF. The DNA of the CDR3 is TGTGCCTCCTTACCGGGACAGGGACTCTCTGGGGCCAACGTCCTGACTTTC.

CDR3 loop: CASTIQGEGFYGYTF. The CDR3 DNA reads TGTGCCAGCACGATACAGGGGGAGGGTTTCTATGGCTACACCTTC. This chain connects TRBV19 to TRBJ1-2; 8 positions match TRBD1. CDR1 is LNHDA, CDR2 SQIVND, per germline (reference sequence). After removal of 9 bases from V and 4 bases from J, the junction contained 13 bases not matched to a gene. CDR3 length: 15 residues.

This chain uses TRBV19 with TRBJ1-2; tentative D call: TRBD1 (6 bases). The CDR3 contains 13 residues. The germline CDR1 and CDR2 sequences are LNHDA and SQIVND (reference sequence). With 7 bases removed from V and 0 bases from J, the gap between germline ends came to 9 bases. The chain's CDR3 is CASNQGTNYGYTF. For the CDR3, the DNA is TGTGCCAGTAACCAGGGGACTAACTATGGCTACACCTTC. Together with reference TRBV19 and TRBJ1-2, the CDR3 gives the full variable domain: DGGITQSPKYLFRKEGQNVTLSCEQNLNHDAMYWYRQDPGQGLRLIYYSQIVNDFQKGDIAEGYSVSREKKESFPLTVTSAQKNPTAFYLCASNQGTNYGYTFGSGTRLTVV.

The chain is built from TRBV4-1 and TRBJ2-7; 9 nucleotides line up with TRBD2. The germline V gene has CDR1 MGHRA and CDR2 YSYEKL. J lost 2 bases, V lost 0 bases, and 2 bases had no gene match. This CDR3 has 15 residues. CDR3 DNA sequence: TGCGCCAGCAGCCAAGAGGGACTAGCTCCCTACGAGCAGTACTTC. Translation gives CASSQEGLAPYEQYF.

The V call is TRBV29-1, the J call TRBJ2-3; the match to TRBD2 covers 8 bases. The CDR3 runs 15 residues. Germline CDR1 is SQVTM and CDR2 is ANQGSEA. This chain's CDR3 is CTIDGGGLSTDTQYF. As DNA, the CDR3 is TGCACCATAGACGGGGGGGGCCTTTCCACAGATACGCAGTATTTT.

The chain has TRBV27 and TRBJ2-5, with a possible D match to TRBD1 (6 bases). This CDR3 spans 17 amino acids. V was cut by 3 bases and J by 5 bases, with 22 bases left in between. The germline V gene has CDR1 MNHEY and CDR2 SMNVEV (reference sequence). The CDR3 loop reads CASSFIARPTGVETQYF. The CDR3 nucleotides are TGTGCCAGCAGTTTCATTGCTCGCCCGACAGGAGTGGAGACCCAGTACTTC.

The chain recombines TRBV6-5 with TRBJ2-5; 8 bases align to TRBD2. CDR1 and CDR2 (germline): MNHEY, SVGAGI. The CDR3 length is 13 residues. Losses at the gene ends were 7 bases for V and 9 bases for J; bases not matched to a gene: 10. The CDR3 region is CASNNGGAGAQYF. DNA of the CDR3: TGTGCCAGCAATAACGGGGGGGCCGGGGCCCAGTACTTC.

This chain uses TRBV19 with TRBJ2-5, with D possibly matching TRBD2 (7 bases). CDR1 LNHDA and CDR2 SQIVND come from the germline V gene (reference sequence). The CDR3 extends over 14 amino acids. Trimming stripped 9 bases from V and 4 bases from J, with 18 bases between. CDR3 sequence (DNA): TGTGCCAGCGGATGGGGGGGGCGCGGAGAGACCCAGTACTTC. The encoded protein is CASGWGGRGETQYF.

The chain couples TRBV6-5 to TRBJ2-7; 7 bases match TRBD2. V lost 3 bases, J lost 1 base, and 9 bases stayed unmatched. The CDR3 runs 16 residues. Germline values: CDR1 MNHEY, CDR2 SVGAGI. CDR3 in DNA: TGTGCCAGCAGTTATTCGTGGGCGGGAGCTTCCTACGAGCAGTACTTC. This gives the protein CASSYSWAGASYEQYF.

V is TRBV10-3 and J is TRBJ2-2, with 10 bases matching TRBD2. The CDR3 is made up of 15 amino acids. Germline CDR1 is ENHRY and CDR2 is SYGVKD. V lost 5 bases, J lost 3 bases, and 3 bases stayed unmatched. The CDR3 DNA reads as TGTGCCATCAGTCAGCGGGAGGGAGACACCGGGGAGCTGTTTTTT. It yields the protein CAISQREGDTGELFF.

The chain couples TRBV6-5 to TRBJ1-4; TRBD1 matches 8 bases. Germline loops: CDR1 MNHEY, CDR2 SVGAGI. Unmatched junction bases numbered 8, after V lost 6 bases and J lost 8 bases. CDR3 length equals 14 residues. CDR3 region: CASSSGQGGEKLFF. In DNA form, the CDR3 reads TGTGCCAGCAGCTCCGGACAGGGCGGCGAAAAACTGTTTTTT.